The rows below give T cell receptor beta chains drawn from one sample of a study of shared clonotypes between healthy human individuals. This table comes from immunoSEQ multiplex PCR, and its TCRdb copy is limited to in-frame clones, with some not included. Here the sample spans 1.6 million or so clones, 98% being singletons. The specimen sequenced was naive CD4+ T cells sorted from blood. All receptors come from a man aged 30 to 39 in good health. The CDR3 runs from the conserved cysteine through the conserved F or W. D genes are given only for firm matches. Clone size is given for some rows only: seen once, a few or many times, or a class if the clone is expanded.

NA TRBJ1-5 NA TRBV10-2 CASSDGLNQPQHF
once TRBJ1-1 NA TRBV6-5 CASSLKGVGTEAFF
NA TRBJ2-7 NA TRBV5-1 CASSLAGLPGPYEQYF
NA TRBJ2-3 NA TRBV5-1 CASSGVGADTQYF
NA TRBJ2-1 TRBD1 TRBV5-5 CASSLYLDRGLYNEQFF
NA TRBJ2-3 TRBD2 TRBV28 CASSPSGGFTDTQYF
NA TRBJ2-7 NA TRBV10-1 CASSALGSYEQYF
NA TRBJ1-4 TRBD1 TRBV2 CASSETPGGRNEKLFF
NA TRBJ2-7 NA TRBV5-1 CASSLEGGISYEQYF
NA TRBJ2-7 TRBD1 TRBV7-8 CASSLKQGSHEQYF
NA TRBJ2-2 NA TRBV7-3 CASSSLGHRNPNTGELFF
NA TRBJ2-3 NA TRBV30 CAWSTARTDTQYF
NA TRBJ2-1 TRBD2 TRBV11-3 CASSPRSSGRALGYEQFF
NA TRBJ2-7 NA TRBV11-1 CASSTHRVLLSYEQYF
NA TRBJ2-7 NA TRBV18 CASSPDRQSYEQYF
NA TRBJ2-7 TRBD1 TRBV4-3 CASSQHYGWDEGQGAYEQYF
NA TRBJ2-3 NA TRBV5-4 CASSLISAEADGTDTQYF
NA TRBJ2-7 TRBD1 TRBV28 CASNGAGTAPYEQYF
NA TRBJ2-2 NA TRBV5-1 CASNALLGSPGELFF
NA TRBJ2-1 TRBD2 TRBV19 CASRTTSGTNEQFF
NA TRBJ1-2 NA TRBV7-2 CASSLWDGSYGYTF
once TRBJ2-7 TRBD1 TRBV28 CASSLRTGNSYEQYF
NA TRBJ2-7 TRBD2 TRBV5-4 CASSTPTAGDEQYF
NA TRBJ2-1 NA TRBV29-1 CSVPDLYNEQFF
NA TRBJ1-1 NA TRBV25-1 CASSDDPGASPENTEAFF
once TRBJ1-2 NA TRBV7-6 CASSQRYRVLSNYGYTF
NA TRBJ1-2 TRBD1 TRBV4-1 CASSQEAGDRSYGYTF
NA TRBJ2-7 NA TRBV18 CASSPPTGEQYF
NA TRBJ2-1 NA TRBV12-2 CASRCHLAEDNEQFF
NA TRBJ2-7 TRBD2 TRBV2 CASRDPSGRAVEQYF
once TRBJ2-7 NA TRBV5-1 CASSLFGRAYEQYF
once TRBJ2-7 TRBD2 TRBV7-6 CASSSHGTRSYEQYF
NA TRBJ1-1 TRBD1 TRBV28 CASTPRTGDTEAFF
NA TRBJ1-1 NA TRBV6-6 CASSYRAAAMNTEAFF
NA TRBJ2-5 NA TRBV5-4 CASSLSGVQGETQYF
NA TRBJ1-5 NA TRBV6-6 CASATGTQPQHF
NA TRBJ2-6 NA TRBV9 CASSVRPGANVLTF
NA TRBJ2-2 TRBD1 TRBV4-2 CASSQLAWDRTNTGELFF
NA TRBJ2-3 NA TRBV28 CASSLSGSSQYF
NA TRBJ2-7 NA TRBV2 CASSEGARISYEQYF
NA TRBJ2-1 TRBD1 TRBV5-1 CASSTTGDSYNEQFF
NA TRBJ2-7 TRBD1 TRBV15 CATSRDRVIYEQYF
once TRBJ2-1 TRBD2 TRBV7-9 CASSASGSGDEQFF
NA TRBJ2-2 NA TRBV25-1 CASSEWSGSGELFF
NA TRBJ2-7 TRBD2 TRBV5-1 CASSLVLAGGNEQYF
NA TRBJ2-2 NA TRBV19 CASRTASNTGELFF
NA TRBJ2-1 TRBD2 TRBV13 CASSLPSGIYEQFF
NA TRBJ2-7 NA TRBV6-6 CASSSRYEQYF